This T cell receptor (beta chain) was identified in a study of blood T cells in healthy people across ages. The study's findings and limits: Whereas aged donors had fewer naive CD4+ cells, long-lived donors had more of them and higher diversity. In the absence of known donor CMV status, changes in expanded clonotypes were possibly confounded.

Germline CDR1 is MGHRA and CDR2 is YSYEKL. V dropped 8 bases and J dropped 3 bases, with 18 bases sitting between them. This CDR3 comprises 15 residues. Total RNA extraction produced at least 6 micrograms (per sample) for the study. Using a J-beta primer mix together with a sample-barcoded 5' primer, a second PCR was run for roughly 6 to 12 cycles. Sequencing yielded, for each sample, at least 3 million paired-end reads carrying CDR3. A single record per CDR3 protein comes from TCRdb applying MiXCR to the 5' RACE reads. This table holds 850,000 to 1,000,000 distinct CDR3 sequences, about 51% found once. Of note for this clonotype: The antigen is unknown.

Material: blood. V and J are TRBV4-1 and TRBJ2-3; weak D call: TRBD2 (6 bases). The source of this sequence is a woman aged 60 to 75 in good health. The CDR3 nucleotides read TGCGCCAGCTCCGGGGCTAGCGAGAGGACAGATACGCAGTATTTT. This encodes CASSGASERTDTQYF.